The 18 T cell receptor beta chains listed next were all sequenced from one sample in a study of post-analysis software for immune sequencing data (dated by TCRdb to 2013 to 2016). Receptor amplification or capture employed PCR. The data were produced on an Illumina HiSeq 2500. To reduce PCR and sequencing biases, unique molecular identifiers were built into the TCR beta cDNA libraries. The public reads were quality trimmed at Q25 with fastp and then assembled into clones with MiXCR by TCRdb, keeping productive beta chains. Each CDR3 protein gets just one entry, which takes the most common genes and DNA from the rows behind it. The sample data list almost 700,000 distinct CDR3 sequences, and 55% to 60% of these were observed just once. The ten biggest clones cover about 11% of the sample. Overall study outcomes, separate from this receptor: Roughly 5 TRBV segments, including TRBV5-6, TRBV5-1 and TRBV20-1, were significantly more frequent in patients than controls.

Antigen specificity for these receptors is unknown. The sample comprised blood. These receptors were obtained from a girl aged 2 to 9 with multiple sclerosis.

V is TRBV6-2 or TRBV6-3 and J is TRBJ1-5; 9 bases align to TRBD1. The CDR3 totals 15 residues. Unmatched junction bases numbered 8, after V lost 6 bases and J lost 5 bases. Germline V gene lookup returns CDR1 MNHEY and CDR2 SVGEGT. CDR3 bases: TGTGCCAGCAGGACCGGACAGGGGCGCGATCAGCCCCAGCATTTT. It codes for CASRTGQGRDQPQHF.

V and J are TRBV29-1 and TRBJ1-1; tentatively, D is TRBD1 (5 bases). The germline V gene has CDR1 SQVTM and CDR2 ANQGSEA. V shed 1 base and J shed 5 bases, with 14 bases lying between them. The CDR3 runs to 14 residues. This CDR3 reads CSVEGSGGGTEAFF. The CDR3 region has the DNA TGCAGCGTTGAAGGCTCCGGCGGGGGGACTGAAGCTTTCTTT. Complete variable domain (other parts from reference TRBV29-1 and TRBJ1-1): SAVISQKPSRDICQRGTSLTIQCQVDSQVTMMFWYRQQPGQSLTLIATANQGSEATYESGFVIDKFPISRPNLTFSTLTVSNMSPEDSSIYLCSVEGSGGGTEAFFGQGTRLTVV.

The chain links TRBV6-1 to TRBJ2-1, with D maybe TRBD1 (6 bases). The CDR3 length is 14 residues. V lost 1 base to trimming and J lost 5 bases, with 9 bases between them. Germline V gene data show CDR1 as MNHNS and CDR2 as SASEGT. The CDR3 nucleotides read TGTGCCAGCAGTGAAGGGGGGCCGCACAATGAGCAGTTCTTC. Protein sequence: CASSEGGPHNEQFF.

The V call is TRBV5-5, the J call TRBJ1-1; a weak D match, TRBD1 (5 bases). Trimming cost V 4 bases and J 2 bases, with 15 bases left between them. The length of the CDR3 is 15 residues. Per the germline V gene, CDR1 is SGHKS and CDR2 is YYEKEE (reference sequence). The CDR3 loop reads CASSPRRGQNTEAFF. The CDR3 DNA reads TGTGCCAGCAGCCCTAGGAGGGGCCAAAACACTGAAGCTTTCTTT.

The V gene is TRBV5-1, the J gene TRBJ2-1; a possible D gene is TRBD1 (5 bases). In germline, CDR1 is SGHRS, CDR2 YFSETQ. The CDR3 totals 13 residues. The V end was cut by 4 bases, the J end by 7 bases, with 12 bases between. CDR3 sequence reads: CASSDPDRNEQFF. In DNA form, the CDR3 reads TGCGCCAGCAGCGATCCCGACAGAAATGAGCAGTTCTTC. The full variable domain, with the rest looked up from reference TRBV5-1 and TRBJ2-1, is KAGVTQTPRYLIKTRGQQVTLSCSPISGHRSVSWYQQTPGQGLQFLFEYFSETQRNKGNFPGRFSGRQFSNSRSEMNVSTLELGDSALYLCASSDPDRNEQFFGPGTRLTVL.

This clonotype was detected a few times. J is TRBJ2-7 and V is TRBV4-1; 9 bases match TRBD1. The end of the DNA aligns better with TRBJ2-5, so the J call may be wrong. CDR1 and CDR2 from the germline V gene are MGHRA and YSYEKL. The length of the CDR3 is 17 residues. The DNA for the CDR3 is TGCGCCAGCAGCCAAGATCTGTCCTACAGGGGGCGGGAGACCCAGTACTTC. Amino acids: CASSQDLSYRGRETQYF.

There are a few counts of this clonotype. At one boundary the junction diverges from the germline segment, which might be a read error. V and J are TRBV3-1 and TRBJ2-3; D is perhaps TRBD2 (5 bases). The CDR3 runs to 13 residues. Looked up from germline, CDR1 is LGHDT and CDR2 is YNNKEL (reference sequence). Here the CDR3 DNA reads TGTGCCGGCAGCGTTCACTTAGCGGATACGCAGTATTTT. Its protein product is CAGSVHLADTQYF.

V is TRBV20-1 and J is TRBJ1-1; tentative D call: TRBD1 (6 bases). Trimming cost V 0 bases and J 1 base, with 12 bases left between them. Germline CDR1 DFQATT, CDR2 SNEGSKA (reference sequence). The CDR3 contains 15 residues. As DNA, the CDR3 is TGCAGTGCTAGAGAGAGCCTGACAGGGAACACTGAAGCTTTCTTT. Its protein is CSARESLTGNTEAFF.

This chain links TRBV20-1 with TRBJ1-2; D uncertain. Germline loops: CDR1 DFQATT, CDR2 SNEGSKA (reference sequence). The CDR3 length is 13 residues. The V gene lost 1 base and the J gene lost 5 bases, with 11 bases spanning the gap. In DNA, the CDR3 is TGCAGTGCTAGAGGTCCCCTCGGGTATGGCTACACCTTC. It encodes CSARGPLGYGYTF.

This chain links TRBV20-1 with TRBJ1-5; D is ambiguous. Germline values: CDR1 DFQATT, CDR2 SNEGSKA (reference sequence). This CDR3 region has 13 residues. With 0 bases removed from V and 4 bases from J, the gap between germline ends came to 7 bases. Written as DNA, the CDR3 is TGCAGTGCTAGAGAGTCCCAGAATCAGCCCCAGCATTTT. Amino acid sequence: CSARESQNQPQHF.

The chain links TRBV6-2 or TRBV6-3 to TRBJ2-1, with D uncertain. Germline CDR1 MNHEY, CDR2 SVGEGT. This CDR3 is built from 14 residues. Deletions cut 4 bases from V and 6 bases from J, with 13 bases between. CDR3 amino acids: CASSSPLRSNEQFF. The CDR3 nucleotides read TGTGCCAGCAGTTCCCCCTTACGGTCCAATGAGCAGTTCTTC.

This chain links TRBV5-1 with TRBJ2-5; 7 bases fit TRBD1. V lost 3 bases and J lost 5; bases outside the gene matches: 7. The CDR3 has 14 residues. Germline V gene data show CDR1 as SGHRS and CDR2 as YFSETQ. The CDR3 reads CASSCRDRHETQYF. CDR3 coding DNA: TGCGCCAGCAGCTGCCGGGACAGACACGAGACCCAGTACTTC.

The V and J genes are TRBV20-1 and TRBJ2-7; D remains ambiguous. The germline CDR1 and CDR2 sequences are DFQATT and SNEGSKA (reference sequence). Deletions cut 3 bases from V and 0 bases from J, with 15 bases between. CDR3 length: 15 residues. As DNA, the CDR3 is TGCAGTGCTAGTCCCTCGGAACTGCTCTCCTACGAGCAGTACTTC. Protein: CSASPSELLSYEQYF.

The V gene is TRBV29-1, the J gene TRBJ1-1; the D gene is possibly TRBD1 (5 bases). This CDR3 has 13 residues. Trimming removed 4 bases at V and 0 bases at J, with 9 bases between. CDR1 is SQVTM, CDR2 ANQGSEA, per germline. The CDR3 DNA sequence: TGCAGCGTTGCGACAGCCATGAACACTGAAGCTTTCTTT. It translates to CSVATAMNTEAFF.

This clonotype occurred once. The chain employs TRBV29-1 and TRBJ2-3; 9 bases match TRBD2. V gave up 4 bases and J gave up 4 bases; unmatched junction bases: 6. Germline V gives CDR1 SQVTM, CDR2 ANQGSEA. This CDR3 is 14 amino acids long. Here the CDR3 DNA reads TGCAGCGTTGTAGGGACTAGCCGCGCAGATACGCAGTATTTT. Its protein product is CSVVGTSRADTQYF.

The V call is TRBV20-1, the J call TRBJ2-1; 10 nucleotides agree with TRBD2. V shed 3 bases and J 2 bases; nucleotides not matched to a gene: 10. CDR1 DFQATT and CDR2 SNEGSKA come from the germline V gene (reference sequence). The CDR3 runs 17 residues. In DNA, the CDR3 is TGCAGTGCTAGTTCTGCTTTAGGACTAGCGGCCTACAATGAGCAGTTCTTC. Amino acids: CSASSALGLAAYNEQFF.

The CDR3 sequence is CASSSDRTQYF. CDR3 bases: TGCGCCAGCAGTAGCGACCGGACGCAGTATTTT. The chain uses TRBV5-1 and TRBJ2-3, with TRBD2 as a possible D gene (5 bases). V was cut by 5 bases and J by 9 bases, with 10 bases left in between. The CDR3 spans 11 residues. Germline V gives CDR1 SGHRS, CDR2 YFSETQ. The entire variable domain, with the rest obtained from reference TRBV5-1 and TRBJ2-3, is as follows: KAGVTQTPRYLIKTRGQQVTLSCSPISGHRSVSWYQQTPGQGLQFLFEYFSETQRNKGNFPGRFSGRQFSNSRSEMNVSTLELGDSALYLCASSSDRTQYFGPGTRLTVL.

There are a few counts of this clonotype. The J gene is TRBJ2-3, the V gene TRBV7-2; the match to TRBD2 covers 12 bases. The germline gives CDR1 SGHTA, CDR2 FQGNSA. The CDR3 sequence is 15 residues long. V lost 3 bases and J lost 6; bases outside the gene matches: 4. The DNA for the CDR3 is TGTGCCAGCAGCTTGAGAACTAGCGGGGGGGATACGCAGTATTTT. Residues: CASSLRTSGGDTQYF.